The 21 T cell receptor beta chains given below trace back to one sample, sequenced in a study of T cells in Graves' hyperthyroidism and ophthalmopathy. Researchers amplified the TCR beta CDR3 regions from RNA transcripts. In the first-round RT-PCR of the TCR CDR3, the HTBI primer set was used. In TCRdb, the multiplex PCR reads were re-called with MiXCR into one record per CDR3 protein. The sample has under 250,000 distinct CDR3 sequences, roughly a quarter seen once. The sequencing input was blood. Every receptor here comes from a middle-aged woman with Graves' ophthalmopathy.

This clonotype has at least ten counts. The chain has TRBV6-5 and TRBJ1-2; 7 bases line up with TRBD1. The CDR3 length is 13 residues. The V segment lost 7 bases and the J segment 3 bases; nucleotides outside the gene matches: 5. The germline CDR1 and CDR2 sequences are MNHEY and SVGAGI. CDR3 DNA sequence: TGTGCCAGCAAGGGGGCCAGACACTATGGCTACACCTTC. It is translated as CASKGARHYGYTF.

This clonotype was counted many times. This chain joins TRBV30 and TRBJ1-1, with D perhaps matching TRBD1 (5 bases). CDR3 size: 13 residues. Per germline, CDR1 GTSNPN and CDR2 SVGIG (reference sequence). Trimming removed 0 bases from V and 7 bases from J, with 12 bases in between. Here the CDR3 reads CAWSVRGGGEAFF. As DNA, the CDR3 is TGTGCCTGGAGTGTACGGGGGGGAGGTGAAGCTTTCTTT.

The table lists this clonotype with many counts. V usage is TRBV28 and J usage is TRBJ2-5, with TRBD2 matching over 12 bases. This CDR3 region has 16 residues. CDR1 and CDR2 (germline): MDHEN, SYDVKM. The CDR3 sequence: CASHASGRAAQETQYF. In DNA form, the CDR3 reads TGTGCTTCGCACGCTAGCGGGAGGGCCGCCCAAGAGACCCAGTACTTC.

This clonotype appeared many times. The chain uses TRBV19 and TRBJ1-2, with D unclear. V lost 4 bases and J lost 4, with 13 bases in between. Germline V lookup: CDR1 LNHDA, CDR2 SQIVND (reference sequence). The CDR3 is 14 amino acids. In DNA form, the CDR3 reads TGTGCCAGTAGTACCTCGGACGCCGGCTATGGCTACACCTTC. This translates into CASSTSDAGYGYTF.

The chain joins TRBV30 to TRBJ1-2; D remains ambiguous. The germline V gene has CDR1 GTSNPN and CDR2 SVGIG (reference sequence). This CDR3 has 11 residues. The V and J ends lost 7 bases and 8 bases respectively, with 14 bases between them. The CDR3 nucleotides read TGTGCCTTTCTCCGGGGTTACGGCTACACCTTC. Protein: CAFLRGYGYTF.

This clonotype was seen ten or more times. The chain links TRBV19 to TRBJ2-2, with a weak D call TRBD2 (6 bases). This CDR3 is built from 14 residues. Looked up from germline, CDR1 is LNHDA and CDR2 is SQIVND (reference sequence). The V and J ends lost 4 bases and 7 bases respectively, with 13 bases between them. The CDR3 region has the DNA TGTGCCAGTAGTACCTCGGGGGACGGCGGGGAGCTGTTTTTT. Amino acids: CASSTSGDGGELFF.

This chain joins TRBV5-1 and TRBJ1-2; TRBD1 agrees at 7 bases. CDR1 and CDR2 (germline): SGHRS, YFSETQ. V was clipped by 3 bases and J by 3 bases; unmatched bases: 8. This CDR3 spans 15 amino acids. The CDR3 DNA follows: TGCGCCAGCAGCTCCAACAGGGGATCGGACTATGGCTACACCTTC. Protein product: CASSSNRGSDYGYTF.

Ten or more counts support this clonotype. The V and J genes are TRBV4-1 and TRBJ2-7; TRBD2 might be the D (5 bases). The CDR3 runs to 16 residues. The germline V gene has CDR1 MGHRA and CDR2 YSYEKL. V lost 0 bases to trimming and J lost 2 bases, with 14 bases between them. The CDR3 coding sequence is TGCGCCAGCAGCCAAGAATTGAGCGGAATCACCTACGAGCAGTACTTC. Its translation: CASSQELSGITYEQYF.

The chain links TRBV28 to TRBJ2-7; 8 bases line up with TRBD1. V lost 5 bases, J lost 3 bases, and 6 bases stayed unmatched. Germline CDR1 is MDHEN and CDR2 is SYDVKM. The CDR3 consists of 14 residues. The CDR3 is CASSRGQAYYEQYF. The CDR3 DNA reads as TGTGCCAGCAGTAGGGGACAGGCCTACTACGAGCAGTACTTC.

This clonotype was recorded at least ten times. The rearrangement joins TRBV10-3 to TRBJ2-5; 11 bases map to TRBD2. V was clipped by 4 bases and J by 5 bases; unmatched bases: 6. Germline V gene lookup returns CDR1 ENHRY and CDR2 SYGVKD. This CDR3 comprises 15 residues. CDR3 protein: CAISAGLAGAETQYF. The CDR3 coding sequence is TGTGCCATCAGTGCCGGACTAGCGGGTGCGGAGACCCAGTACTTC.

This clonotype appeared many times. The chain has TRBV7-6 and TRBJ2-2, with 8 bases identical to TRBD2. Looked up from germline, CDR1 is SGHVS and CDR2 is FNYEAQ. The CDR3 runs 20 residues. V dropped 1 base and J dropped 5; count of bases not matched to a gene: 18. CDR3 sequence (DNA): TGTGCCAGCAGCTTAGTGATTCAAGGGGTCACAGTAGCGGGAACCGGGGAGCTGTTTTTT. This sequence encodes CASSLVIQGVTVAGTGELFF.

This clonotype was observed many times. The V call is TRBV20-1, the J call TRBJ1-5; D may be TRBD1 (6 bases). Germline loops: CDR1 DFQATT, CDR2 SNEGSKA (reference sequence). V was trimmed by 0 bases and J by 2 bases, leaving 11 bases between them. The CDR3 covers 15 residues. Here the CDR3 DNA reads TGCAGTGCTAGAGATCCGGGACAAGGCAATCAGCCCCAGCATTTT. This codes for CSARDPGQGNQPQHF.

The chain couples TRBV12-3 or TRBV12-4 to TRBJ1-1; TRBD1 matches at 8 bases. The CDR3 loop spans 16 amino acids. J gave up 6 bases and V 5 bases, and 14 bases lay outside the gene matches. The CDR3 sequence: CASSRNPSGTGSEAFF. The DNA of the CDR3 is TGTGCCAGCAGTCGCAACCCTTCCGGGACAGGATCTGAAGCTTTCTTT.

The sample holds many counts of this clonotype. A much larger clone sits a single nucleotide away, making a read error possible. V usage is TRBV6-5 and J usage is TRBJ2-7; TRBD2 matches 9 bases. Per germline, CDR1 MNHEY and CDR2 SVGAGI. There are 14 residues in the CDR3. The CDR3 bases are TGTGCCAGCGGTTACAGGGTAGCGGGAGAGGAGCAGTACTTC. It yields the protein CASGYRVAGEEQYF.

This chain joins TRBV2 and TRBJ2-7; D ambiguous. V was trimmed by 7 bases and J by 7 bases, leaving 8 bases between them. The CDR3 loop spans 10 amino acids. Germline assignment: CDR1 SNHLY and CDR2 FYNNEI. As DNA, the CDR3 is TGTGCCAGCATCAGTAAAGAGCAGTACTTC. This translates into CASISKEQYF.

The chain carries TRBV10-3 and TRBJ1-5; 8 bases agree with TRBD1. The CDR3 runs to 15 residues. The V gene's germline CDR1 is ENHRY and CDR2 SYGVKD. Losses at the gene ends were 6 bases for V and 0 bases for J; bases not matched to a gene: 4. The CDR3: CAISGTGLSNQPQHF. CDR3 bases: TGTGCCATCAGCGGGACAGGCCTTAGCAATCAGCCCCAGCATTTT.

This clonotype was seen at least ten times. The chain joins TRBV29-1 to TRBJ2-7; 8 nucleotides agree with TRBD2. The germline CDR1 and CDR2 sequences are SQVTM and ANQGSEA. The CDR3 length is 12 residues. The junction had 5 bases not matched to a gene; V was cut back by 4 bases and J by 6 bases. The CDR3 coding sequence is TGCAGCGTTGCTTTTACTAGCGGCGAGCAGTACTTC. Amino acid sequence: CSVAFTSGEQYF.

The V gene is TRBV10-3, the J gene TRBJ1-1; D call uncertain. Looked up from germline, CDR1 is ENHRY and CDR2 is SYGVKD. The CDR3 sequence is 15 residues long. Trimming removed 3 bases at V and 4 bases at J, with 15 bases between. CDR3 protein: CAISDSAHWSTEAFF. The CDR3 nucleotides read TGTGCCATCAGTGATTCCGCACACTGGAGCACTGAAGCTTTCTTT.

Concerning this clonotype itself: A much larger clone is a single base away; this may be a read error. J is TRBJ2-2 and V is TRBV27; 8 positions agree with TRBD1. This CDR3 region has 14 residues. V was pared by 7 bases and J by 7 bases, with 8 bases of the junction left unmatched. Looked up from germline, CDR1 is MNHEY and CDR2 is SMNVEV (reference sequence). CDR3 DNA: TGTGCCAGCAACCCGGGACAGGTGGTCGGGGAGCTGTTTTTT. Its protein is CASNPGQVVGELFF.

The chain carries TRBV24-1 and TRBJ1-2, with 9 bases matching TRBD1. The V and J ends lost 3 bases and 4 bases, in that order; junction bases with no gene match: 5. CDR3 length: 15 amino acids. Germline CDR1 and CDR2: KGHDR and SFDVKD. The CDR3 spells CATSDRQGGLYGYTF. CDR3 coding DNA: TGTGCCACCAGTGATAGACAGGGGGGGCTCTATGGCTACACCTTC.

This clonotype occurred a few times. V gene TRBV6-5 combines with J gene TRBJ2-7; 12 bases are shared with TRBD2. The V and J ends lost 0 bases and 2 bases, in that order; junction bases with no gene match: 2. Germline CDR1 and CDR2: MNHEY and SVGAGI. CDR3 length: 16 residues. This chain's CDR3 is CASSYSRLAGAYEQYF. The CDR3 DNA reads TGTGCCAGCAGTTACTCGCGACTAGCGGGAGCCTACGAGCAGTACTTC.